The sequence of this T cell receptor beta chain was determined in a study of shared clonotypes between healthy human individuals. Study background: With ages of 18 to 49, the donors were a couple of women and three men. CD4 naive and memory got three plates each, CD8 naive two, CD8 memory one. Study-level results: At large depth, rarefaction still showed sorted-subset sequencing to be incomplete. Richness estimates generally favored naive over memory subsets.

CDR1 SGHDT and CDR2 YYEEEE come from the germline V gene. Germline trimming cut 3 bases from V and 1 base from J; bases unmatched to any gene: 1. The CDR3 runs to 14 residues. Naive CD8 cells lacked CD45RO and underwent positive selection for CCR7, leaving out terminally differentiated effector memory CD45RA+ cells. Using immunoSEQ multiplex PCR, the repertoire was profiled, and TCRdb retains in-frame clones only, with some absent. The sample shows hundreds of thousands of clones, approximately 96% of them seen only once. Comment on this clone: The antigen remains undetermined. Other DNA sequences in the same sample also yield this CDR3.

The sequencing sample was made of naive CD8+ T cells sorted from blood. The receptor's source is a woman aged 25 to 39 in good health. The V and J genes are TRBV5-6 and TRBJ2-7, with TRBD1 matching over 10 bases. DNA for the CDR3: TGTGCCAGCAGCTGGGGACAGGGGTCCTACGAGCAGTACTTC. Translation: CASSWGQGSYEQYF.